The 20 T cell receptor beta chains presented below share a single source sample, sequenced in a study of T cells in narcolepsy. Measured with immunoSEQ multiplex PCR; TCRdb has only the in-frame clones, and not every one. The sample shows more than 25,000 clones, around 79% of them seen only once. What was sequenced was memory (CD45RA-) CD4+ T cells from blood. The receptors here all came from a human donor in good health.

This clone is labeled as medium-sized. The rearrangement uses TRBV5-1 and TRBJ1-4; no definite D call. The CDR3 length is 17 residues. Per the germline V gene, CDR1 is SGHRS and CDR2 is YFSETQ. Trimming pared 0 bases from V and 3 bases from J, leaving 15 bases between. CDR3 DNA sequence: TGCGCCAGCAGCTTGGGGCCCGGGCCACTCTCTAATGAAAAACTGTTTTTT. This codes for CASSLGPGPLSNEKLFF.

V usage is TRBV4-2 and J usage is TRBJ2-5; no clear D gene. The germline CDR1 and CDR2 sequences are LGHNA and YNFKEQ. CDR3 length: 13 residues. V was pared by 4 bases and J by 5 bases, with 11 bases between. The DNA of the CDR3 is TGTGCCAGCAGCCCCTGGGGTGAGGAGACCCAGTACTTC. As protein: CASSPWGEETQYF.

For the CDR3, the DNA is TGTGCCAGCAGCCCAAGGACAGGGGGCCTAACAGATACGCAGTATTTT. Encoded protein: CASSPRTGGLTDTQYF. V gene TRBV7-9 combines with J gene TRBJ2-3; TRBD1 matches 11 bases. V lost 5 bases, J lost 3 bases, and 7 bases stayed unmatched. Germline values: CDR1 SEHNR, CDR2 FQNEAQ (reference sequence). The CDR3 consists of 16 residues.

The CDR3 protein is CASSLTGTGGYTF. In DNA, the CDR3 is TGCGCCAGCAGCTTGACAGGGACCGGTGGCTACACCTTC. The chain employs TRBV5-1 and TRBJ1-2; possible D gene TRBD1, 6 bases. The CDR3 is 13 amino acids. Germline V CDR1 and CDR2: SGHRS, YFSETQ. The V and J ends lost 1 base and 7 bases respectively, with 11 bases between them.

The chain employs TRBV10-2 and TRBJ2-1; TRBD1 aligns across 10 bases. V was clipped by 6 bases and J by 9 bases; unmatched bases: 8. The CDR3 has 14 amino acids. Looked up from germline, CDR1 is WSHSY and CDR2 is SAAADI. DNA for the CDR3: TGCGCCAGCAGCGACCGACAGGGGGCAAGTGAGCAGTTCTTC. This encodes CASSDRQGASEQFF.

Regarding this clone: In the same sample, other DNA sequences code for this CDR3. This chain joins TRBV5-1 and TRBJ1-3; D perhaps matches TRBD1 (5 bases). CDR1 and CDR2 from the germline V gene are SGHRS and YFSETQ. The CDR3 length is 15 residues. V dropped 4 bases and J dropped 7 bases, with 18 bases sitting between them. The CDR3 nucleotides read TGCGCCAGCAGCCTGGCGGGGACCGCAGCTAACACCATATATTTT. It translates to CASSLAGTAANTIYF.

The V gene is TRBV6-5, the J gene TRBJ1-3; D unclear. CDR3 length: 12 residues. V lost 8 bases and J 3 bases, leaving 8 bases between the germline ends. Germline V gene lookup returns CDR1 MNHEY and CDR2 SVGAGI. The CDR3 DNA follows: TGTGCCAGCCGGACTGATGGAAACACCATATATTTT. Its translation is CASRTDGNTIYF.

Notes on this clone: One end of the junction fails to match germline, which may point to a read error. V gene TRBV19 combines with J gene TRBJ1-4, with D hard to call. This CDR3 contains 14 residues. The germline V gene has CDR1 LNHDA and CDR2 SQIVND (reference sequence). CDR3 loop: CANSDPNKDEKLFF. The DNA for the CDR3 is TGTGCCAATAGTGATCCTAATAAGGATGAAAAACTGTTTTTT.

The chain uses TRBV6-1 and TRBJ1-1, with D tentatively TRBD1 (5 bases). Germline values: CDR1 MNHNS, CDR2 SASEGT. Between the trimmed V and J ends, which lost 6 bases and 6 bases, there was a span of 17 bases. The CDR3 spans 14 residues. The CDR3 protein is CASRPILGTSEAFF. DNA of the CDR3: TGTGCCAGCAGACCCATACTAGGGACGTCTGAAGCTTTCTTT.

The V and J genes are TRBV23-1 and TRBJ1-4, with 10 nucleotides matching TRBD1. TRBV23-1 is assigned to the ORF class and has an uncertain function. The CDR3 extends over 19 amino acids. After removal of 2 bases from V and 3 bases from J, the junction contained 12 bases not matched to a gene. CDR3 DNA: TGCGCCAGCAGTCAAAGACAGGGGGCGGAGGCTGACCCTAATGAAAAACTGTTTTTT. Protein product: CASSQRQGAEADPNEKLFF.

This sequence joins TRBV6-5 and TRBJ1-5, with D possibly matching TRBD1 (6 bases). The V end lost 6 bases, the J end lost 9 bases, and 15 bases lay between the germline ends. Germline CDR1 MNHEY, CDR2 SVGAGI. The CDR3 contains 13 residues. This CDR3 is CASRDTLGGPQHF. Here the CDR3 DNA reads TGTGCCAGCAGGGACACCCTAGGGGGGCCCCAGCATTTT.

This clone was found a few times. This chain uses TRBV4-2 with TRBJ2-7, with D perhaps matching TRBD1 (5 bases). The CDR3 sequence is 13 residues long. Germline V gene lookup returns CDR1 LGHNA and CDR2 YNFKEQ. Trimming removed 4 bases at V and 2 bases at J, with 9 bases between. CDR3 coding DNA: TGTGCCAGCAGCCGACAGAGTACCTACGAGCAGTACTTC. Its translation: CASSRQSTYEQYF.

The rearrangement uses TRBV7-9 and TRBJ2-5; D is unclear. The DNA matches TRBJ2-7 better at its end, which makes the J call doubtful. From germline, CDR1 is SEHNR and CDR2 FQNEAQ (reference sequence). The CDR3 consists of 13 residues. The CDR3 DNA sequence: TGTGCCAGCAGCTTTGGAATCGGCGACGAGCAGTACTTC. As protein: CASSFGIGDEQYF.

The chain joins TRBV28 to TRBJ2-7; D is unresolved. Germline V gives CDR1 MDHEN, CDR2 SYDVKM. The CDR3 consists of 18 residues. V was clipped by 4 bases and J by 0 bases, with 22 bases between them. CDR3 sequence reads: CASSSPLGGVGNSYEQYF. The CDR3 DNA follows: TGTGCCAGCAGTTCCCCCCTTGGTGGGGTCGGTAACTCCTACGAGCAGTACTTC.

This chain connects TRBV21-1 to TRBJ1-2. TRBV21-1 is a documented pseudogene. The CDR3 runs 14 residues. The CDR3 reads CASSPTQYSYGYTF. In DNA, the CDR3 is TGTGCCAGCAGCCCCACCCAGTACTCCTATGGCTACACCTTC.

The chain uses TRBV5-1 and TRBJ1-4, with TRBD1 matching over 10 bases. V trimming: 0 bases; J trimming: 8 bases; junction bases outside the gene matches: 10. Germline CDR1 SGHRS, CDR2 YFSETQ. CDR3 size: 17 residues. The CDR3 protein is CASSLGLVGQGEEKLFF. CDR3 coding DNA: TGCGCCAGCAGCTTGGGTCTGGTAGGACAGGGGGAAGAAAAACTGTTTTTT.

V and J are TRBV6-5 and TRBJ2-5; D not resolved. Germline lookup yields CDR1 MNHEY and CDR2 SVGAGI. V lost 5 bases to trimming and J lost 1 base, with 14 bases between them. The CDR3 consists of 15 residues. The CDR3 DNA sequence: TGTGCCAGCAGTACCGGGCCTAGGTCCCAAGAGACCCAGTACTTC. It yields the protein CASSTGPRSQETQYF.

A few counts support this clone. The chain uses TRBV6-6 and TRBJ2-2; 7 bases match TRBD1. The CDR3 extends over 16 amino acids. Germline V gives CDR1 MNHNY, CDR2 SVGAGI (reference sequence). V trimming: 7 bases; J trimming: 1 base; junction bases outside the gene matches: 9. The DNA of the CDR3 is TGTGCCAGCACCTCCCTCCGGGACAGGAACACCGGGGAGCTGTTTTTT. It encodes CASTSLRDRNTGELFF.

The chain uses TRBV6-1 and TRBJ2-7; the match to TRBD1 covers 7 bases. In germline, CDR1 is MNHNS, CDR2 SASEGT. The trim removed 6 bases at V and 5 bases at J, leaving 7 bases unmatched. The CDR3 totals 13 residues. CDR3 sequence (DNA): TGTGCCAGCAGGACAGGGTCTCGGAACGAGCAGTACTTC. Protein: CASRTGSRNEQYF.

The chain employs TRBV9 and TRBJ2-3; weak D call: TRBD1 (6 bases). CDR1 is SGDLS, CDR2 YYNGEE, per germline. Deletions cut 6 bases from V and 5 bases from J, with 19 bases between. There are 15 residues in the CDR3. DNA of the CDR3: TGTGCCAGCACCTACACAGGGACGAACAGAGATACGCAGTATTTT. Protein: CASTYTGTNRDTQYF.